This T cell receptor beta chain was captured by sequencing in a study of T cells expressing NK-cell markers. TCRdb reprocessed the 5' RACE reads; each CDR3 protein has one entry and no DNA is given. This repertoire comprises around 550,000 distinct CDR3 sequences; its ten largest clones make up approximately 3.6%. The TCR sequence derives from a man between 18 and 35 years old in good health. The material sequenced was blood T cells: a sorted CD56 or NKG2C T cell subset, CD4+ or CD8+ T cells, or bulk PBMC T cells (not recorded which).

The CDR3 here is CASSLWTSSNEQFF. The chain combines TRBV7-9 with TRBJ2-1; TCRdb proposes TRBD2, but this gene call is untestable without DNA. CDR1 and CDR2 from the germline V gene are SEHNR and FQNEAQ (reference sequence). CDR3 size: 14 residues.